This is a list of T cell receptor beta chains from one sample in a study of T-cell reconstitution after alpha-beta-depleted transplantation in children. TCRdb analysed the PCR reads with MiXCR anew, one entry per CDR3 protein. In the table there are about a million distinct CDR3 sequences, 25% to 30% of which are singletons. The starting material was PBMCs, mostly from graft donor cells, obtained 360 days after TCRalphabeta/CD19-depleted stem cell transplant. Receptors were obtained from a boy under three years old who had a stem cell transplant for SCID, so the T cells may come from the graft donor. CDR3s include the opening cysteine and the closing phenylalanine or tryptophan. D genes are given only for firm matches. Clone size is stated in some rows and not others, as once, few, many or a class when expanded.

j_gene: TRBJ2-3
abundance: few
d_gene: TRBD2
v_gene: TRBV27
CDR3nt: TGTGCCAGCAGTCCTACCCCTAGCGGGGATACGCAGTATTTT
CDR3aa: CASSPTPSGDTQYF

j_gene: TRBJ2-7
abundance: -
d_gene: -
v_gene: TRBV5-5
CDR3nt: TGTGCCAGCAGCGCCACAGGGCCTTCGGGGCACGAGCAGTACTTC
CDR3aa: CASSATGPSGHEQYF

j_gene: TRBJ2-1
abundance: -
d_gene: -
v_gene: TRBV2
CDR3nt: TGTGCCAGCAGTGAAGCGCTCTTGCGAACCTACAATGAGCAGTTCTTC
CDR3aa: CASSEALLRTYNEQFF

j_gene: TRBJ1-5
abundance: -
d_gene: -
v_gene: TRBV4-2
CDR3nt: TGTGCCAGCAGCCAAGATATACGCAGGGGCAATCAGCCCCAGCATTTT
CDR3aa: CASSQDIRRGNQPQHF

j_gene: TRBJ2-1
abundance: -
d_gene: -
v_gene: TRBV19
CDR3nt: TGTGCCAGTAGTATAGCATTCGCGTTCCCCTACAATGAGCAGTTCTTC
CDR3aa: CASSIAFAFPYNEQFF

j_gene: TRBJ2-3
abundance: once
d_gene: TRBD2
v_gene: TRBV7-9
CDR3nt: TGTGCCAGCAGCCCACTAGCGGGGGGAAGAGGAGATACGCAGTATTTT
CDR3aa: CASSPLAGGRGDTQYF

j_gene: TRBJ2-5
abundance: -
d_gene: -
v_gene: TRBV13
CDR3nt: TGTGCCAGCAGCTCCCCTCCGGTCGGGGAGACCCAGTACTTC
CDR3aa: CASSSPPVGETQYF

j_gene: TRBJ2-1
abundance: -
d_gene: TRBD1
v_gene: TRBV25-1
CDR3nt: TGTGCCAGCAGTGAATTTGCAGGGGGTCGGACGAGCTCCTACAATGAGCAGTTCTTC
CDR3aa: CASSEFAGGRTSSYNEQFF

j_gene: TRBJ2-7
abundance: few
d_gene: -
v_gene: TRBV5-1
CDR3nt: TGCGCCAGACAGACAAGATACGAGCAGTACTTC
CDR3aa: CARQTRYEQYF

j_gene: TRBJ2-5
abundance: many
d_gene: -
v_gene: TRBV28
CDR3nt: TGTGCCAGCAGTTATCAGTGGGAGACCCAGTACTTC
CDR3aa: CASSYQWETQYF